In its sample, the clone carrying this T cell receptor (beta chain) was seen a few times. Its antigen is still unknown. These data originate in a study of cytomegalovirus exposure and HLA in healthy donors. Data came from immunoSEQ multiplex PCR; TCRdb stores just in-frame clones and leaves some out. The table has roughly 190,000 clones, roughly 86% seen once. Study-wide points: Researchers counted around 150 TCR beta chains as cytomegalovirus-associated.

This CDR3 contains 14 residues. Trimming stripped 2 bases from V and 8 bases from J, with 12 bases between. Germline V gives CDR1 SGHVS, CDR2 FQNEAQ. The chain has TRBV7-8 and TRBJ1-4; tentatively, D is TRBD1 (5 bases). Material: PBMCs. This sequence originates from a man aged 25 to 40 in good health and CMV-seropositive. The CDR3 protein is CASSLLGGGEKLFF. CDR3 nucleotides: TGTGCCAGCAGCTTACTTGGGGGTGGAGAAAAACTGTTTTTT. Using reference TRBV7-8 and TRBJ1-4 for the parts outside the CDR3, the full variable domain is GAGVSQSPRYKVAKRGQDVALRCDPISGHVSLFWYQQALGQGPEFLTYFQNEAQLDKSGLPSDRFFAERPEGSVSTLKIQRTQQEDSAVYLCASSLLGGGEKLFFGSGTQLSVL.